This TCR beta chain came from a study of shared clonotypes between healthy human individuals. Regarding the study as a whole: The study found about 5% of naive CD4 clonotypes shared across several donors. A reduction in generation probabilities was seen for non-shared clonotypes relative to those shared by all four donors. Sample collection involved blood only; tissue repertoires are likely different.

Repertoires were generated with immunoSEQ multiplex PCR, while TCRdb's copy carries only in-frame clones and drops some. This table holds under 85,000 clones, over 55% found once. Points on this clone: Its specificity is not known. Other nucleotide sequences from this sample produce the same CDR3.

Free of recent acute infections or vaccinations, the donors were healthy HIV-negative adults. There are 16 residues in the CDR3. Germline V CDR1 and CDR2: LGHNA, YSLEER. J was trimmed by 4 bases and V by 3 bases; bases with no gene match: 0. The chain uses TRBV4-3 and TRBJ2-1, with 16 bases aligning to TRBD2. This receptor was taken from a man aged 25-45 years in good health. The specimen was memory CD8+ T cells sorted from blood. Indicated subset: CD45RO+ cells pooled with CCR7-negative TemRA cells. The CDR3 here is CASSQGLAGGYNEQFF. CDR3 coding DNA: TGCGCCAGCAGCCAGGGACTAGCGGGAGGGTACAATGAGCAGTTCTTC.